A single sample is the source of the 2 T cell receptor beta chains below, sequenced in a study of ipilimumab plus nivolumab after autologous stem cell transplantation. Sequencing used immunoSEQ multiplex PCR; TCRdb keeps in-frame clones, though not all of them. The table shows approximately 84,000 clones, with more than 80% occurring only once. Here the sequenced sample was PBMCs, taken in a trial of ipilimumab plus nivolumab as post-transplant consolidation. These receptors were collected from a male donor with diffuse large B-cell lymphoma.

J is TRBJ1-4 and V is TRBV19, with D perhaps TRBD1 (5 bases). Per the germline V gene, CDR1 is LNHDA and CDR2 is SQIVND (reference sequence). This CDR3 has 15 residues. The V end was cut by 6 bases, the J end by 7 bases, with 18 bases between. The chain's CDR3 is CASRGVRRGTEKLFF. The CDR3 coding sequence is TGTGCCAGTAGGGGCGTCCGGAGGGGTACTGAAAAACTGTTTTTT. Drawing the rest from reference TRBV19 and TRBJ1-4, the complete variable domain is DGGITQSPKYLFRKEGQNVTLSCEQNLNHDAMYWYRQDPGQGLRLIYYSQIVNDFQKGDIAEGYSVSREKKESFPLTVTSAQKNPTAFYLCASRGVRRGTEKLFFGSGTQLSVL.

The chain employs TRBV6-1 and TRBJ1-5; TRBD1 matches at 8 bases. V was pared by 7 bases and J by 1 base, with 6 bases of the junction left unmatched. The CDR3 runs 15 residues. Germline CDR1 reads MNHNS; CDR2 reads SASEGT. DNA of the CDR3: TGTGCCAGCAATCCAACAGGGGGGAGCAATCAGCCCCAGCATTTT. Its protein is CASNPTGGSNQPQHF.